The TCR beta chain described here comes from a study of cytomegalovirus exposure and HLA in healthy donors. The study, taken as a whole, reports: Sequencing likely caused a cluster of highly shared sequence variants. Later on, an analysis tied 15,000 to 20,000 TCR beta sequences to HLA alleles at 0.05 false discovery rate. Analysis performed later showed TCR beta chains linked to HLA being more clonally expanded than equally common others.

All the people who gave samples were healthy bone marrow donors. The CDR3 loop spans 15 amino acids. Losses at the gene ends were 1 base for V and 5 bases for J; bases not matched to a gene: 5. From germline, CDR1 is MNHNS and CDR2 SASEGT. This clone occurred once. Its antigen is undetermined. Primers: 60 Vbeta forward and 13 Jbeta reverse. Sequencing used immunoSEQ multiplex PCR; TCRdb keeps in-frame clones, though not all of them. The sample includes 250,000 to 350,000 clones, about 90% of them seen just once. The sequence derives from a woman between 18 and 29 years old in good health and CMV-seronegative. The source material was PBMCs. V and J are TRBV6-1 and TRBJ1-2, with TRBD1 matching 9 bases. The CDR3 nucleotides read TGTGCCAGCAGTGAAGATCCGGGACAGGGTTATGGCTACACCTTC. This gives the protein CASSEDPGQGYGYTF.